The present T cell receptor (beta chain) was sequenced within a study of blood T cells in healthy people across ages. A second PCR of about 6 to 12 cycles used a sample-barcoded 5' primer and a J-beta primer mix. MiXCR, run by TCRdb on the 5' RACE reads, gives a single entry per CDR3 protein. The sample has some 700,000 distinct CDR3 sequences; about 24% are singletons. Study-level points and caveats: A roughly linear fall in TCR beta diversity per million T cells was seen with increasing age.

Donors were systemically healthy Caucasian individuals from Russia aged 6 to 90 years. Peripheral blood, approximately 10 milliliters per donor, was collected. Germline CDR1 reads MNHNS; CDR2 reads SASEGT. The CDR3 totals 16 residues. The trim removed 8 bases at V and 7 bases at J, leaving 19 bases unmatched. This clonotype was seen a few times. Antigen: not known. The receptor's source is a man aged 65 to 79 in good health. V usage is TRBV6-1 and J usage is TRBJ1-2; 7 nucleotides match TRBD1. The sample comprised blood. The CDR3 loop reads CASRRRRRDSTLGYTF. The DNA for the CDR3 is TGTGCCAGCCGCCGCAGGCGACGGGACAGCACGCTTGGCTACACCTTC.